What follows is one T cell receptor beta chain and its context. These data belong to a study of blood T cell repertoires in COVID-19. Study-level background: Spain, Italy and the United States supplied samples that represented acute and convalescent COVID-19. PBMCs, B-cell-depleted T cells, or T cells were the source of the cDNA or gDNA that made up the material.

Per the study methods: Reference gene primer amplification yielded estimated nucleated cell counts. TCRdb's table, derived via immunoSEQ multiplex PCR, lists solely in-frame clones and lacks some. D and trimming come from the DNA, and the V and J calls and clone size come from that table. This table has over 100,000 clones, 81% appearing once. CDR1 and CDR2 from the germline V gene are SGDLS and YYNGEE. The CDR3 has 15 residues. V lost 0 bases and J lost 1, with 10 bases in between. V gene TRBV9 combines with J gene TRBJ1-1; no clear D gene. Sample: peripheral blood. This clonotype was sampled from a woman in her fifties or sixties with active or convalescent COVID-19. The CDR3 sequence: CASSVAVEANTEAFF. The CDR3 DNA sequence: TGTGCCAGCAGCGTAGCTGTGGAGGCGAACACTGAAGCTTTCTTT.